Presented here are 17 T cell receptor beta chains from one specimen sequenced in a study of T cell responses to AZD1222 COVID-19 vaccine. Profiling relied on immunoSEQ multiplex PCR, and the TCRdb table lists in-frame clones only, not all of them. The sample shows 150,000 or so clones, just over 90% of them seen only once. The sample was peripheral blood, taken 28 days after the second AZD1222 dose. These receptors were collected from an adult who received the AZD1222 COVID-19 vaccine.

Only one count was recorded for this clone. This chain's CDR3 is CASSLGFWDRASGNTIYF. The CDR3 nucleotides are TGTGCCAGCAGCTTAGGTTTTTGGGACAGGGCCTCTGGAAACACCATATATTTT. The chain recombines TRBV7-6 with TRBJ1-3, with 9 bases that match TRBD1. Trimming at V came to 1 base and at J to 0 bases, leaving 7 bases not matched to a gene. Looked up from germline, CDR1 is SGHVS and CDR2 is FNYEAQ. The CDR3 runs to 18 residues.

The rearrangement joins TRBV7-2 to TRBJ1-1; 8 bases map to TRBD1. With V trimmed by 2 bases and J by 7 bases, 9 bases remained unmatched. The CDR3 contains 15 residues. The V gene's germline CDR1 is SGHTA and CDR2 FQGNSA. CDR3 coding DNA: TGTGCCAGCAGCTTATTCCGGGGACAGGACGGTGAAGCTTTCTTT. Encoded protein: CASSLFRGQDGEAFF.

The chain is built from TRBV4-1 and TRBJ1-6; no clear D gene. Trimming left V 1 base short and J 5 bases short, with 12 bases between. The CDR3 sequence is 16 residues long. Germline V gene data show CDR1 as MGHRA and CDR2 as YSYEKL. CDR3: CASSQGSEWDNSPLHF. The CDR3 DNA reads as TGCGCCAGCAGCCAAGGGAGCGAATGGGATAATTCACCCCTCCACTTT.

The gene calls are TRBV10-3 and TRBJ1-5; TRBD1 matches at 11 bases. Per the germline V gene, CDR1 is ENHRY and CDR2 is SYGVKD. Trimming at V came to 3 bases and at J to 0 bases, leaving 7 bases not matched to a gene. The CDR3 spans 18 residues. CDR3 coding DNA: TGTGCCATCAGTGAAGAGGGACAGGGGGGAAGTAGCAATCAGCCCCAGCATTTT. This codes for CAISEEGQGGSSNQPQHF.

The rearrangement uses TRBV7-2 and TRBJ2-7; TRBD2 agrees at 9 bases. This CDR3 spans 17 amino acids. The ends lost 7 bases at V and 6 bases at J; junction bases unmatched: 19. Germline lookup yields CDR1 SGHTA and CDR2 FQGNSA. The CDR3 DNA follows: TGTGCCAGCACGACGTACTATAGGGCGGGGGGGCCCGGCGAGCAGTACTTC. Amino acids: CASTTYYRAGGPGEQYF.

The chain is built from TRBV7-8 and TRBJ2-7; TRBD1 matches 7 bases. Germline CDR1 SGHVS, CDR2 FQNEAQ. V gave up 1 base and J gave up 2 bases; unmatched junction bases: 2. The CDR3 has 14 residues. The CDR3 region has the DNA TGTGCCAGCAGCTTAGTCCAGGGGGCCTACGAGCAGTACTTC. Its protein is CASSLVQGAYEQYF.

The V call is TRBV6-6, the J call TRBJ1-2; no definite D call. Looked up from germline, CDR1 is MNHNY and CDR2 is SVGAGI (reference sequence). The CDR3 extends over 14 amino acids. Trimming stripped 1 base from V and 3 bases from J, with 9 bases between. Here the CDR3 DNA reads TGTGCCAGCAGTTACTGGTCGGCAGACTATGGCTACACCTTC. The encoded protein is CASSYWSADYGYTF.

This rearrangement joins TRBV6-5 to TRBJ1-2, with 8 bases identical to TRBD1. This CDR3 spans 14 amino acids. The germline CDR1 and CDR2 sequences are MNHEY and SVGAGI. V shed 2 bases, J shed 7 bases, and the junction held 6 bases outside the gene matches. CDR3 in DNA: TGTGCCAGCAGTTACGGGGCAGGGGGCTCTGGCTACACCTTC. As protein: CASSYGAGGSGYTF.

The chain is built from TRBV2 and TRBJ1-5; TRBD1 might be the D (5 bases). The V end lost 6 bases, the J end lost 2 bases, and 14 bases lay between the germline ends. The CDR3 spans 15 residues. Germline CDR1 SNHLY, CDR2 FYNNEI. The CDR3 here is CASSLGGSGNQPQHF. Here the CDR3 DNA reads TGTGCCAGCAGCCTTGGGGGGAGCGGCAATCAGCCCCAGCATTTT.

The CDR3 spells CATFSGSFNQPQHF. The CDR3 nucleotides are TGTGCCACCTTCAGCGGAAGCTTTAATCAGCCCCAGCATTTT. The J gene is TRBJ1-5, the V gene TRBV19, with D uncertain. Germline V lookup: CDR1 LNHDA, CDR2 SQIVND (reference sequence). Trimming shortened V by 10 bases and J by 4 bases, and 17 bases separated the two germline ends. This CDR3 contains 14 residues.

This chain joins TRBV6-1 and TRBJ2-7, with TRBD2 matching 9 bases. Germline V lookup: CDR1 MNHNS, CDR2 SASEGT. The trim removed 0 bases at V and 3 bases at J, leaving 3 bases unmatched. The length of the CDR3 is 15 residues. The CDR3 DNA reads TGTGCCAGCAGTGAAGCAGCGGGGGGCATCTACGAGCAGTACTTC. Protein: CASSEAAGGIYEQYF.

This clone was observed a single time. This chain uses TRBV30 with TRBJ2-1; 11 positions agree with TRBD2. The CDR3 loop spans 11 amino acids. CDR1 and CDR2 from the germline V gene are GTSNPN and SVGIG (reference sequence). Trimming cost V 3 bases and J 13 bases; bases outside gene matches: 2. The CDR3 nucleotides read TGTGCCTGGAGCGGACTAGCGGGCCAGTTCTTC. Its translation is CAWSGLAGQFF.

The chain uses TRBV7-2 and TRBJ2-3, with 8 bases aligning to TRBD2. The CDR3 extends over 14 amino acids. Germline V gene data show CDR1 as SGHTA and CDR2 as FQGNSA. J lost 10 bases, V lost 5 bases, and 11 bases had no gene match. The CDR3 reads CASSLGLAGGAQYF. In nucleotides, the CDR3 is TGTGCCAGCAGCCTTGGACTAGCTGGAGGTGCGCAGTATTTT.

The chain joins TRBV27 to TRBJ2-2; D ambiguous. Germline V gene lookup returns CDR1 MNHEY and CDR2 SMNVEV (reference sequence). V was shortened by 6 bases and J by 4 bases, with 3 bases between the two germline ends. The CDR3 loop spans 11 amino acids. CDR3 DNA sequence: TGTGCCAGCAGGGGCACCGGGGAGCTGTTTTTT. Translated: CASRGTGELFF.

The V call is TRBV5-1, the J call TRBJ1-5; possibly TRBD1 for D (6 bases). The length of the CDR3 is 14 residues. The germline V gene has CDR1 SGHRS and CDR2 YFSETQ. Trimming took 4 bases from V and 5 from J, leaving 13 bases between them. CDR3 residues: CASSPGAEDQPQHF. The CDR3 DNA sequence: TGCGCCAGCAGCCCGGGGGCAGAGGATCAGCCCCAGCATTTT.

The V gene is TRBV2, the J gene TRBJ2-4; D is uncertain. Germline CDR1 SNHLY, CDR2 FYNNEI. Trimming removed 4 bases at V and 0 bases at J, with 4 bases between. The CDR3 is 13 amino acids. Here the CDR3 DNA reads TGTGCCAGCAGTGCCTTAGCCAAAAACATTCAGTACTTC. Amino acid sequence: CASSALAKNIQYF. The entire variable domain, with the rest obtained from reference TRBV2 and TRBJ2-4, is as follows: EPEVTQTPSHQVTQMGQEVILRCVPISNHLYFYWYRQILGQKVEFLVSFYNNEISEKSEIFDDQFSVERPDGSNFTLKIRSTKLEDSAMYFCASSALAKNIQYFGAGTRLSVL.

V is TRBV19 and J is TRBJ1-6, with D possibly matching TRBD1 (5 bases). There are 16 residues in the CDR3. Germline V gives CDR1 LNHDA, CDR2 SQIVND (reference sequence). Trimming left V 5 bases short and J 7 bases short, with 18 bases between. The CDR3 here is CASSADRGVLNSPLHF. The CDR3 DNA reads TGTGCCAGTAGTGCCGATCGGGGGGTATTGAATTCACCCCTCCACTTT.